This passage covers 29 T cell receptor beta chains from one sample sequenced in a study of blood T cell repertoires in COVID-19. Assay: immunoSEQ multiplex PCR; the TCRdb copy retains only in-frame clones and omits some. Seen here are about 100,000 clones, around 92% observed once, and the top ten hold roughly 4.6%. The specimen was peripheral blood. These receptors were obtained from a middle-aged man with active or convalescent COVID-19.

The chain uses TRBV5-4 and TRBJ2-5; 9 positions match TRBD1. The CDR3 covers 16 residues. After removal of 4 bases from V and 2 bases from J, the junction contained 9 bases not matched to a gene. Germline loops: CDR1 SGHNT, CDR2 YYREEE (reference sequence). CDR3 sequence reads: CASSLRGDRVQETQYF. DNA of the CDR3: TGTGCCAGCAGCCTAAGGGGGGACAGGGTACAAGAGACCCAGTACTTC.

The chain employs TRBV30 and TRBJ2-7; TRBD2 is a possible D gene (6 bases). The CDR3 runs 15 residues. Deletions cut 0 bases from V and 3 bases from J, with 15 bases between. The germline gives CDR1 GTSNPN, CDR2 SVGIG (reference sequence). The CDR3 DNA follows: TGTGCCTGGAGTGTTAGAATAGCGGAAGGCTACGAGCAGTACTTC. Amino acids: CAWSVRIAEGYEQYF.

This sequence joins TRBV10-3 and TRBJ2-1; TRBD2 matches 9 bases. The CDR3 length is 14 residues. From germline, CDR1 is ENHRY and CDR2 SYGVKD. V gave up 5 bases and J gave up 5 bases; unmatched junction bases: 4. For the CDR3, the DNA is TGTGCCATCAGTCCGACTAGCGGAAACAATGAGCAGTTCTTC. Encoded protein: CAISPTSGNNEQFF.

As to this clone: Being one base from a much bigger clone, this may be a read error. The sample holds other DNA sequences that translate to the same CDR3. V and J are TRBV30 and TRBJ2-7; TRBD1 matches at 7 bases. The CDR3 extends over 11 amino acids. Germline lookup yields CDR1 GTSNPN and CDR2 SVGIG (reference sequence). Trimming at V came to 4 bases and at J to 4 bases, leaving 1 base not matched to a gene. The DNA of the CDR3 is TGTGCCTGGAACAGGGGTTACGAGCAGTACTTC. Protein: CAWNRGYEQYF.

The chain combines TRBV11-2 with TRBJ2-7, with a weak D call TRBD2 (6 bases). The CDR3 is 17 amino acids. Trimming took 1 base from V and 2 from J, leaving 18 bases between them. Germline CDR1 is SGHAT and CDR2 is FQNNGV. CDR3 sequence reads: CASSLGLDYRKTYEQYF. CDR3 sequence (DNA): TGTGCCAGCAGCTTAGGTCTGGACTACCGAAAGACCTACGAGCAGTACTTC.

This chain joins TRBV7-3 and TRBJ2-3; 8 positions match TRBD2. This CDR3 has 15 residues. After removal of 5 bases from V and 4 bases from J, the junction contained 8 bases not matched to a gene. The germline V gene encodes CDR1 SGHTA and CDR2 FQGTGA. The DNA of the CDR3 is TGTGCCAGCAGCCCTGGGGGACTAGAGGCAGATACGCAGTATTTT. Its protein product is CASSPGGLEADTQYF.

The chain is built from TRBV29-1 and TRBJ2-2, with a tentative D call TRBD1 (6 bases). V dropped 6 bases and J dropped 2 bases, with 7 bases sitting between them. Per the germline V gene, CDR1 is SQVTM and CDR2 is ANQGSEA. The CDR3 is 12 amino acids. The CDR3 DNA is TGCAGCGTCAGGGGAAACACCGGGGAGCTGTTTTTT. Protein product: CSVRGNTGELFF.

The V call is TRBV19, the J call TRBJ2-3, with TRBD2 matching over 7 bases. The CDR3 consists of 15 residues. Germline lookup yields CDR1 LNHDA and CDR2 SQIVND (reference sequence). After removal of 1 base from V and 3 bases from J, the junction contained 4 bases not matched to a gene. CDR3 sequence reads: CASSIGSGRTDTQYF. For the CDR3, the DNA is TGTGCCAGTAGTATAGGTAGCGGGCGGACAGATACGCAGTATTTT.

This chain links TRBV24-1 with TRBJ2-3; D perhaps matches TRBD1 (5 bases). The CDR3 is 15 residues long. Trimming stripped 3 bases from V and 2 bases from J, with 11 bases between. The V gene's germline CDR1 is KGHDR and CDR2 SFDVKD. CDR3 DNA: TGTGCCACCAGTGATCCACAGGATATCACAGATACGCAGTATTTT. This sequence encodes CATSDPQDITDTQYF.

The V gene is TRBV28, the J gene TRBJ1-2; no clear D gene. Trimming took off 3 bases at V and 1 base at J, with 9 bases between the two ends. This CDR3 region has 14 residues. Germline CDR1 MDHEN, CDR2 SYDVKM. The CDR3 region has the DNA TGTGCCAGCAGTTTGGGCGCGGGTAACTATGGCTACACCTTC. Protein product: CASSLGAGNYGYTF.

V usage is TRBV6-6 and J usage is TRBJ2-2; D call uncertain. Germline CDR1 MNHNY, CDR2 SVGAGI (reference sequence). The V and J ends lost 7 bases and 6 bases respectively, with 12 bases between them. The CDR3 is 13 residues long. The chain's CDR3 is CASTPHEAGELFF. CDR3 in DNA: TGTGCCAGCACCCCCCACGAGGCCGGGGAGCTGTTTTTT.

This chain joins TRBV15 and TRBJ1-6; tentative D call: TRBD1 (6 bases). The germline V gene encodes CDR1 LNHNV and CDR2 YYDKDF (reference sequence). The CDR3 extends over 13 amino acids. Trimming removed 5 bases from V and 13 bases from J, with 15 bases in between. CDR3 nucleotide sequence: TGTGCCACCAGCCCGACAGGCACATCCCCCCTCCACTTT. It is translated as CATSPTGTSPLHF.

This CDR3 reads CASSYGQEDEQYF. As DNA, the CDR3 is TGTGCCAGCAGTTATGGGCAGGAGGACGAGCAGTACTTC. The chain is built from TRBV6-5 and TRBJ2-7, with a weak D call TRBD2 (5 bases). The germline V and J ends were trimmed by 3 bases and 5 bases, with 11 bases remaining between them. There are 13 residues in the CDR3. Germline V gene lookup returns CDR1 MNHEY and CDR2 SVGAGI.

CDR3 bases: TGTGCCAGCAGTGTTGGGCAGGTGAACACTGAAGCTTTCTTT. Protein: CASSVGQVNTEAFF. The chain recombines TRBV2 with TRBJ1-1; D is undetermined. The CDR3 is 14 residues long. CDR1 SNHLY and CDR2 FYNNEI come from the germline V gene. V lost 4 bases and J 0 bases, leaving 9 bases between the germline ends. Complete variable domain (other parts from reference TRBV2 and TRBJ1-1): EPEVTQTPSHQVTQMGQEVILRCVPISNHLYFYWYRQILGQKVEFLVSFYNNEISEKSEIFDDQFSVERPDGSNFTLKIRSTKLEDSAMYFCASSVGQVNTEAFFGQGTRLTVV.

This chain joins TRBV5-1 and TRBJ1-1; D uncertain. The CDR3 has 14 residues. Trimming cost V 0 bases and J 3 bases, with 9 bases left between them. The V gene's germline CDR1 is SGHRS and CDR2 YFSETQ. The CDR3 DNA is TGCGCCAGCAGCTTGGATCAACAACACACTGAAGCTTTCTTT. It is translated as CASSLDQQHTEAFF.

The chain couples TRBV28 to TRBJ1-6, with 8 positions matching TRBD1. Trimming took 7 bases from V and 6 from J; bases not matched to a gene: 11. Germline CDR1 and CDR2: MDHEN and SYDVKM. This CDR3 region has 16 residues. CDR3 region: CASNRSWGQVNSPLHF. CDR3 coding DNA: TGTGCCAGCAATCGAAGCTGGGGACAGGTTAATTCACCCCTCCACTTT.

This clone was observed a single time. J is TRBJ1-1 and V is TRBV24-1; the D gene is possibly TRBD1 (6 bases). This CDR3 is 13 amino acids long. CDR1 is KGHDR, CDR2 SFDVKD, per germline. V shed 10 bases and J shed 3 bases, with 14 bases lying between them. The CDR3 region has the DNA TGTGCCACTACACAGGGTCTCGACACTGAAGCTTTCTTT. Protein: CATTQGLDTEAFF.

V is TRBV3-1 (or the pseudogene TRBV3-2) and J is TRBJ1-1; D is unclear. CDR1 is LGHDT and CDR2 is YNNKEL in the germline V gene (reference sequence). V lost 1 base, J lost 8 bases, and 8 bases lay in between. The CDR3 runs to 12 residues. CDR3 sequence reads: CASSQVPGEAFF. The DNA of the CDR3 is TGTGCCAGCAGCCAAGTACCAGGCGAAGCTTTCTTT.

The chain recombines TRBV6-5 with TRBJ2-5; 7 bases are a match to TRBD2. Losses at the gene ends were 4 bases for V and 5 bases for J; bases not matched to a gene: 13. Germline values: CDR1 MNHEY, CDR2 SVGAGI. The CDR3 is 16 residues long. The CDR3 protein is CASSSRSGTTGETQYF. CDR3 coding DNA: TGTGCCAGCAGTTCCCGCTCCGGGACTACGGGCGAGACCCAGTACTTC.

This chain joins TRBV5-1 and TRBJ1-2; 7 nucleotides align to TRBD1. Germline V gene lookup returns CDR1 SGHRS and CDR2 YFSETQ. J was trimmed by 6 bases and V by 8 bases; bases with no gene match: 10. The length of the CDR3 is 13 residues. This CDR3 is CASSPTGMNGYTF. The CDR3 nucleotides are TGCGCCAGTAGCCCGACAGGGATGAATGGCTACACCTTC.

The rearrangement links TRBV27 to TRBJ2-2, with D maybe TRBD2 (5 bases). V was pared by 4 bases and J by 2 bases, with 8 bases between. Germline values: CDR1 MNHEY, CDR2 SMNVEV (reference sequence). The CDR3 totals 14 residues. CDR3 in amino acids: CASSYRENTGELFF. Written as DNA, the CDR3 is TGTGCCAGCAGTTACCGGGAAAACACCGGGGAGCTGTTTTTT.

V is TRBV30 and J is TRBJ1-5; D possibly corresponds to TRBD1 (6 bases). V was shortened by 0 bases and J by 9 bases, with 21 bases between the two germline ends. The germline CDR1 and CDR2 sequences are GTSNPN and SVGIG (reference sequence). The CDR3 has 16 residues. This chain's CDR3 is CAWSVTGTVNIGPQHF. CDR3 DNA: TGTGCCTGGAGTGTAACAGGGACGGTGAACATAGGGCCCCAGCATTTT.

The chain has TRBV2 and TRBJ1-2; 9 bases map to TRBD1. The length of the CDR3 is 14 residues. J lost 5 bases, V lost 9 bases, and 10 bases had no gene match. Germline values: CDR1 SNHLY, CDR2 FYNNEI. The CDR3 region has the DNA TGTGCCAGGGGAAGACAGGGGGGACTATATGGCTACACCTTC. It encodes CARGRQGGLYGYTF.

The V call is TRBV10-3, the J call TRBJ1-1; 8 bases are shared with TRBD1. V lost 6 bases, J lost 2 bases, and 5 bases stayed unmatched. The CDR3 contains 14 residues. Germline V CDR1 and CDR2: ENHRY, SYGVKD. Here the CDR3 reads CAISGQGRNTEAFF. In nucleotides, the CDR3 is TGTGCCATCAGCGGACAGGGACGAAACACTGAAGCTTTCTTT.

The chain joins TRBV2 to TRBJ2-1, with a possible D match to TRBD2 (5 bases). Trimming shortened V by 5 bases and J by 7 bases, and 12 bases separated the two germline ends. Germline CDR1 reads SNHLY; CDR2 reads FYNNEI. The CDR3 contains 13 residues. The CDR3 DNA reads as TGTGCCAGCAGTACCACTAGAGAAAATGAGCAGTTCTTC. Translated, it gives CASSTTRENEQFF. Full variable domain (outside the CDR3, taken from reference TRBV2 and TRBJ2-1): EPEVTQTPSHQVTQMGQEVILRCVPISNHLYFYWYRQILGQKVEFLVSFYNNEISEKSEIFDDQFSVERPDGSNFTLKIRSTKLEDSAMYFCASSTTRENEQFFGPGTRLTVL.

The chain combines TRBV7-6 with TRBJ1-3; 8 bases match TRBD1. The J segment lost 3 bases and the V segment lost 5 bases, leaving 6 bases of the junction unmatched. This CDR3 comprises 15 residues. Germline CDR1 is SGHVS and CDR2 is FNYEAQ. CDR3: CASSERQGSGNTIYF. DNA for the CDR3: TGTGCCAGCAGCGAACGACAGGGGAGTGGAAACACCATATATTTT.

The rearrangement uses TRBV27 and TRBJ2-2, with 7 bases matching TRBD1. The germline V gene encodes CDR1 MNHEY and CDR2 SMNVEV (reference sequence). This CDR3 region has 14 residues. V dropped 4 bases and J dropped 7; count of bases not matched to a gene: 6. CDR3 in DNA: TGTGCCAGCAGTTACGAGGGGGCGCGCGGGGAGCTGTTTTTT. The encoded protein is CASSYEGARGELFF.

The chain combines TRBV7-2 with TRBJ2-3, with 7 bases identical to TRBD1. The germline CDR1 and CDR2 sequences are SGHTA and FQGNSA. The CDR3 totals 12 residues. Unmatched junction bases numbered 5, after V lost 4 bases and J lost 10 bases. The CDR3 reads CASSWGTVAQYF. The CDR3 region has the DNA TGTGCCAGCAGCTGGGGGACAGTGGCGCAGTATTTT.

The chain links TRBV19 to TRBJ2-7; 7 nucleotides line up with TRBD2. CDR1 is LNHDA, CDR2 SQIVND, per germline (reference sequence). V lost 3 bases, J lost 2 bases, and 4 bases stayed unmatched. The CDR3 is made up of 14 amino acids. The CDR3 spells CASSIGGGAYEQYF. CDR3 DNA sequence: TGTGCCAGTAGTATCGGCGGGGGAGCCTACGAGCAGTACTTC. The full variable domain, with the rest looked up from reference TRBV19 and TRBJ2-7, is DGGITQSPKYLFRKEGQNVTLSCEQNLNHDAMYWYRQDPGQGLRLIYYSQIVNDFQKGDIAEGYSVSREKKESFPLTVTSAQKNPTAFYLCASSIGGGAYEQYFGPGTRLTVT.